This T cell receptor beta chain was sequenced for a study of patients and donors after allogeneic stem cell transplantation. This clonotype occurred a few times. The CDR3 covers 14 residues. With 1 base removed from V and 6 bases from J, the gap between germline ends came to 9 bases. Germline lookup yields CDR1 SEHNR and CDR2 FQNEAQ (reference sequence). From the RT-PCR reads, TCRdb called clonotypes with MiXCR, one entry per CDR3 protein. The sample lists approximately 200,000 distinct CDR3 sequences; about 37% were seen once. The rearrangement uses TRBV7-9 and TRBJ2-2, with no clear D. Sequenced input: blood, either unsorted or a sorted T cell fraction (not recorded which). The origin of this receptor is a human donor who was either an allogeneic HSCT recipient or a stem cell or donor lymphocyte infusion donor (not recorded which). It is not recorded whose cells these are; they may come from a transplant donor. CDR3 sequence reads: CASSLGVRSGELFF. The DNA for the CDR3 is TGTGCCAGCAGCTTAGGAGTGCGGTCCGGGGAGCTGTTTTTT.